Presented here are 23 T cell receptor beta chains from one specimen sequenced in a study of tissue T cells after allogeneic stem cell transplantation. Sequenced by immunoSEQ multiplex PCR; TCRdb stores in-frame clones only, minus some. Among fewer than 6,500 clones listed, roughly a third were seen once. Time point reported: mouse harvest day 14 after allogeneic transplant. Each mouse received 10^7 T-cell-depleted marrow cells plus 10^6 splenic CD5+ T cells by tail vein. The sample comprised skin. These receptors came from a female BALB/c mouse given C57BL/6 T cells with graft-versus-host disease after an allogeneic hematopoietic cell transplant.

A remark on this clone: Gene names denote mouse genes. The read falls 1 residue short of the CDR3 end, and the missing part is taken from the germline J gene. This chain uses TRBV26 with TRBJ1-4; maybe TRBD1 (6 bases). Germline loops: CDR1 KGHPV, CDR2 FQNQEV (reference sequence). The CDR3 is 14 residues long. V gave up 6 bases and J gave up 3 bases, with 11 bases separating them. The CDR3 spells CASSLGTTNERLFF. The part of the CDR3 DNA that was read is TGTGCCAGCAGCCTCGGGACAACCAACGAAAGATTATTT.

This clone is medium-sized within its sample. Gene names are mouse gene names. The CDR3 is cut off 1 residue early in the read; its end comes from the germline J gene. The chain employs TRBV23 and TRBJ2-7. This CDR3 is built from 12 residues. The germline V gene encodes CDR1 KGHTA and CDR2 FQNQQP. The DNA read from the CDR3 is TGCTCCAGCAGTCAAGGGGGCTATGAACAGTAC. Protein sequence: CSSSQGGYEQY. The complete CDR3 protein is CSSSQGGYEQYF.

For this clone: All gene names here are mouse names. The CDR3 extends 1 residue past the end of the read, so its final part is completed from the germline J gene. The chain employs TRBV23 and TRBJ2-3; the table calls TRBD1, which could not be checked here. Germline CDR1 reads KGHTA; CDR2 reads FQNQQP. The CDR3 contains 14 residues. The sequenced part of the CDR3 DNA is TGCTCCAGCAGTCAGAACAGGGGTGCAGAAACGCTGTAT. Translating it yields CSSSQNRGAETLY. The entire CDR3 is CSSSQNRGAETLYF.

To note about this clone: Genes and germline come from the mouse. The read ends 1 residue before the CDR3 terminus; that terminus is restored from the germline J gene. The chain combines TRBV19 with TRBJ1-4; D possibly corresponds to TRBD1 (5 bases). V lost 1 base, J lost 0 bases, and 7 bases lay in between. This CDR3 contains 15 residues. Germline V CDR1 and CDR2: FNHDT, SITEND (reference sequence). The CDR3 spells CASSIQGVSNERLFF. CDR3 DNA (partial): TGTGCCAGCAGTATACAGGGAGTTTCCAACGAAAGATTATTT.

This clone was seen once. This sequence may be a read error, since a much larger clone differs from it by one base. Gene and germline names: mouse. The CDR3 end falls 1 residue outside the read, so it is completed with the germline J gene. The chain joins TRBV19 to TRBJ1-3; possibly TRBD1 for D (5 bases). V lost 2 bases and J 0 bases, leaving 9 bases between the germline ends. The germline gives CDR1 FNHDT, CDR2 SITEND (reference sequence). The CDR3 extends over 15 amino acids. This chain's CDR3 is CASSIGHLSGNTLYF. The CDR3 DNA, read in part, is TGTGCCAGCAGTATTGGACACCTTTCTGGAAATACGCTCTAT.

On this clone itself: Genes and germline are mouse. The CDR3 end is not reached by the read, which stops 1 residue before it; the germline J gene fills it in. The chain employs TRBV2 and TRBJ2-7, with 10 bases that match TRBD1. This CDR3 has 14 amino acids. Germline-derived CDR1 and CDR2 are LGHNA and YSYQKL. V shed 0 bases and J 6 bases; nucleotides not matched to a gene: 2. The covered CDR3 bases are TGTGCCAGCAGCCAAGAGGGGACAGGGGTTGAACAGTAC. This translates into CASSQEGTGVEQY. The complete CDR3 sequence is CASSQEGTGVEQYF.

This clone was counted only a few times. These gene names are mouse names. The missing CDR3 end, 1 residue past where the read stops, is filled in from the germline J gene. The chain links TRBV16 to TRBJ1-6; no clear D gene. TRBJ1-6 is an ORF, with its function uncertain. Trimming stripped 0 bases from V and 4 bases from J, with 1 base between. The CDR3 consists of 13 residues. CDR1 and CDR2 from the germline V gene are SGHSA and FRNQAP. CDR3 sequence reads: CASSLDYNSPLYF. The sequenced part of the CDR3 DNA is TGTGCAAGCAGCTTAGATTATAATTCGCCCCTCTAC.

This clone is medium-sized (0.01 to 0.1%) by share. The genes and germline here are from mouse. Read data end 1 residue before the CDR3 end; the end is taken from the germline J gene. The rearrangement uses TRBV26 and TRBJ1-4; TRBD1 matches 8 bases. The ends lost 3 bases at V and 4 bases at J; junction bases unmatched: 4. The CDR3 consists of 15 residues. Germline CDR1 and CDR2: KGHPV and FQNQEV (reference sequence). CDR3 region: CASSLWTGNNERLFF. The sequenced CDR3 bases are TGTGCCAGCAGTCTATGGACAGGGAACAACGAAAGATTATTT.

This clone has a handful of counts. Any gene name here is a mouse gene name. The CDR3 end lies 1 residue beyond the end of the read and is filled in from the germline J gene. The V call is TRBV23, the J call TRBJ2-7. The germline V gene has CDR1 KGHTA and CDR2 FQNQQP. This CDR3 region has 12 residues. The sequenced part of the CDR3 DNA is TGCTCCAGCAGTCAATCGGGGGCTGAACAGTAC. Protein product: CSSSQSGAEQY. The full CDR3 is CSSSQSGAEQYF.

In this sample, this clone is medium-sized (0.01 to 0.1%). Gene names follow the mouse nomenclature. The CDR3 end falls 1 residue outside the read, so it is completed with the germline J gene. J is TRBJ2-2 and V is TRBV20; 8 nucleotides line up with TRBD2. Looked up from germline, CDR1 is GFQATS and CDR2 is STVNSAI. The CDR3 sequence is 15 residues long. The trim removed 0 bases at V and 3 bases at J, leaving 3 bases unmatched. The CDR3 here is CGARDWGAHTGQLYF. CDR3 DNA (partial): TGTGGTGCTAGGGACTGGGGGGCCCACACCGGGCAGCTCTAC.

This clone was found a few times. The gene names here belong to mouse. The read terminates 1 residue ahead of where the CDR3 ends, so the germline J gene completes it. The rearrangement joins TRBV23 to TRBJ1-1; TRBD1, as called in the table, went unchecked against the DNA. The CDR3 is 16 residues long. In germline, CDR1 is KGHTA, CDR2 FQNQQP. CDR3 in amino acids: CSSSQSTGGSNTEVFF. The CDR3 DNA, read in part, is TGCTCCAGCAGTCAATCGACAGGGGGGTCAAACACAGAAGTCTTC.

By its share, this clone is medium-sized. The germline and genes are mouse ones. Read coverage stops 1 residue before the CDR3 terminus; the germline J gene supplies the remainder. The chain uses TRBV26 and TRBJ1-5; TRBD1 might be the D (6 bases). This CDR3 region has 13 residues. Germline V CDR1 and CDR2: KGHPV, FQNQEV (reference sequence). V was clipped by 8 bases and J by 0 bases, with 8 bases between them. CDR3 DNA (partial): TGTGCCAGCGGGGACAATAACAACCAGGCTCCGCTT. Its protein is CASGDNNNQAPL. The full CDR3 protein is CASGDNNNQAPLF.

There are a few counts of this clone. Mouse names are used for the genes. The read falls 1 residue short of the CDR3 end, and the missing part is taken from the germline J gene. The gene calls are TRBV26 and TRBJ2-4; D unclear. Germline-derived CDR1 and CDR2 are KGHPV and FQNQEV (reference sequence). V gave up 2 bases and J gave up 2 bases, with 5 bases separating them. The CDR3 length is 13 residues. CDR3 sequence: CASSLSNQNTLYF. The part of the CDR3 DNA that was read is TGTGCCAGCAGTCTGAGTAATCAAAACACCTTGTAC.

Comments on this clone: The listed genes are named as in mouse. The read terminates 1 residue before the CDR3 end, so the remaining end is supplied by the germline J gene. The genes are TRBV26 and TRBJ2-3, with D hard to call. Germline V gene sequence: CDR1 KGHPV, CDR2 FQNQEV (reference sequence). The CDR3 is made up of 14 amino acids. Trimming removed 4 bases from V and 0 bases from J, with 8 bases in between. CDR3 residues: CASSRQNSAETLYF. The CDR3 bases that were read are TGTGCCAGCAGTCGACAAAATAGTGCAGAAACGCTGTAT. Combining the CDR3 with reference TRBV26 and TRBJ2-3 gives the whole variable domain NSKVIQTPRYLVKGQGQKAKMRCIPEKGHPVVFWYQQNKNNEFKFLINFQNQEVLQQIDMTEKRFSAECPSNSPCSLEIQSSEAGDSALYLCASSRQNSAETLYFGSGTRLTVL.

This clone is categorized as medium-sized (0.01 to 0.1%). Each gene name is a mouse one. The sequence runs out 1 residue before the end of the CDR3; the remainder is reconstructed from the germline J gene. V is TRBV26 and J is TRBJ2-1; D assignment may be TRBD1 or TRBD2 (6 bases each). The V gene's germline CDR1 is KGHPV and CDR2 FQNQEV (reference sequence). V was pared by 1 base and J by 6 bases, with 10 bases between. The CDR3 covers 14 residues. The CDR3 bases that were read are TGTGCCAGCAGTCTGTTGGGGGCGGGTGCTGAGCAGTTC. Translated, it gives CASSLLGAGAEQF. The full CDR3 sequence reads CASSLLGAGAEQFF.

This clone is deemed medium-sized (0.01 to 0.1%). All gene names here are mouse names. The sequenced fragment ends 1 residue before the CDR3 boundary, so the rest is inferred from the germline J gene. The chain has TRBV26 and TRBJ1-2; D is possibly TRBD1 (5 bases). V lost 1 base and J lost 3, with 12 bases in between. The CDR3 totals 15 residues. The germline V gene encodes CDR1 KGHPV and CDR2 FQNQEV (reference sequence). CDR3 DNA (partial): TGTGCCAGCAGTCTGTTGGGGGTCCTTGACTCCGACTACACC. Protein sequence: CASSLLGVLDSDYT. The entire CDR3 sequence reads CASSLLGVLDSDYTF.

In this sample, this clone turned up a few times. Gene and germline names: mouse. The sequence runs out 1 residue before the end of the CDR3; the remainder is reconstructed from the germline J gene. Distinct nucleotide sequences in the sample also encode this CDR3. This chain connects TRBV26 to TRBJ2-2; TRBD1 is a possible D gene (6 bases). Trimming stripped 6 bases from V and 1 base from J, with 9 bases between. The CDR3 runs to 14 residues. Germline lookup yields CDR1 KGHPV and CDR2 FQNQEV (reference sequence). The chain's CDR3 is CASSLQGNTGQLYF. CDR3 DNA, as far as it was read: TGTGCCAGCAGCCTACAGGGAAACACCGGGCAGCTCTAC. The full variable domain, in which reference TRBV26 and TRBJ2-2 provide the parts outside the CDR3, is NSKVIQTPRYLVKGQGQKAKMRCIPEKGHPVVFWYQQNKNNEFKFLINFQNQEVLQQIDMTEKRFSAECPSNSPCSLEIQSSEAGDSALYLCASSLQGNTGQLYFGEGSKLTVL.

Points on this clone: Germline and genes: mouse. Read coverage stops 1 residue before the CDR3 terminus; the germline J gene supplies the remainder. This chain uses TRBV26 with TRBJ2-3; TRBD2 is a possible D gene (7 bases). The CDR3 is made up of 14 amino acids. CDR1 is KGHPV and CDR2 is FQNQEV in the germline V gene (reference sequence). The V and J ends lost 8 bases and 1 base respectively, with 13 bases between them. CDR3 in amino acids: CASGRGAGAETLYF. The sequenced part of the CDR3 DNA is TGTGCCAGCGGGAGGGGGGCTGGTGCAGAAACGCTGTAT. Supplemented by reference TRBV26 and TRBJ2-3, the full variable domain reads NSKVIQTPRYLVKGQGQKAKMRCIPEKGHPVVFWYQQNKNNEFKFLINFQNQEVLQQIDMTEKRFSAECPSNSPCSLEIQSSEAGDSALYLCASGRGAGAETLYFGSGTRLTVL.

Comments on this clone: Here the gene names and germline are mouse. The CDR3 end falls 1 residue outside the read, so it is completed with the germline J gene. J is TRBJ1-1 and V is TRBV13-3, with TRBD1 as a possible D gene (6 bases). Per germline, CDR1 NNHDY and CDR2 SYVADS. The length of the CDR3 is 15 residues. The V end lost 2 bases, the J end lost 4 bases, and 15 bases lay between the germline ends. The CDR3 protein is CASSEGRGPTTEVFF. CDR3 DNA (partial): TGTGCCAGCAGTGAGGGCAGGGGTCCCACCACAGAAGTCTTC.

In its sample, this clone is medium-sized. Gene names are the mouse ones. The CDR3 end falls 1 residue outside the read, so it is completed with the germline J gene. The gene calls are TRBV26 and TRBJ2-4, with 10 positions matching TRBD2. Germline V CDR1 and CDR2: KGHPV, FQNQEV (reference sequence). V shed 4 bases and J 0 bases; nucleotides not matched to a gene: 1. This CDR3 is built from 15 residues. The CDR3 sequence is CASSRTGGSQNTLYF. The part of the CDR3 DNA that was read is TGTGCCAGCAGTCGGACTGGGGGAAGTCAAAACACCTTGTAC.

On this clone itself: Gene names refer to mouse genes. Read coverage stops 1 residue before the CDR3 terminus; the germline J gene supplies the remainder. The chain recombines TRBV3 with TRBJ2-7; tentative D call: TRBD1 (5 bases). Germline CDR1 and CDR2: SNHLY and FYNGKV (reference sequence). This CDR3 comprises 13 residues. Trimming stripped 0 bases from V and 3 bases from J, with 6 bases between. CDR3 DNA (partial): TGTGCCAGCAGCTTAGCGGACAACTATGAACAGTAC. Translation: CASSLADNYEQY. The full CDR3 is CASSLADNYEQYF.

This clone is medium-sized by share. Any gene name here is a mouse gene name. Coverage ceases 1 residue before the CDR3 finishes, and the germline J gene fills in the end. V and J are TRBV31 and TRBJ1-5, with D uncertain. Germline V gene lookup returns CDR1 GKSSPN and CDR2 SITVG. The CDR3 loop spans 12 amino acids. Trimming stripped 2 bases from V and 7 bases from J, with 9 bases between. The DNA read from the CDR3 is TGTGCCTGGAGTTTGCAGACTCAGGCTCCGCTT. It codes for CAWSLQTQAPL. The whole CDR3 protein is CAWSLQTQAPLF.

This clone is medium-sized by share. Mouse gene names apply. The observed sequence ends 1 residue before the CDR3 terminus, with the missing tail filled in from the germline J gene. The chain combines TRBV26 with TRBJ2-7; 10 nucleotides match TRBD2. Unmatched junction bases numbered 5, after V lost 6 bases and J lost 0 bases. Germline CDR1 is KGHPV and CDR2 is FQNQEV (reference sequence). The CDR3 is 15 amino acids. The CDR3 bases that were read are TGTGCCAGCAGCCGGGACTGGGGCCTCTCCTATGAACAGTAC. This codes for CASSRDWGLSYEQY. The CDR3 in full is CASSRDWGLSYEQYF.